The source of this T cell receptor beta chain is a study of blood T cell repertoires in COVID-19 (dated by TCRdb to 2019 to 2021). For the wider study: The collaborator samples originated in the United States, Italy and Spain and spanned the acute and convalescent phases of COVID-19. The material from the prospective study consisted of cDNA or gDNA derived from T cells, B-cell-depleted T cells, or PBMCs. Deeply sampled blood TCRbeta repertoires from subjects exposed to, actively infected with, or recovered from COVID-19 were included in the dataset. The repertoires were released in a freely available public database intended as a resource for research on the immune response to SARS-CoV-2. The samples were drawn from two sources: the first 160 participants of the ongoing ImmuneRACE study, and 1,000 to 1,500 subjects contributed by 6 global collaborators. The sample metadata nearly always contained a de-identified subject ID, COVID-19 status, age in years and sex. HLA class I and class II types, where available, came from metadata supplied by the sample provider rather than from assay-based typing.

On the study overall, not on this receptor specifically: Clinical and demographic metadata were provided uncurated, with the amount varying by source and participant.

On this clone: Its specific antigen is unknown. Base qualities are missing; no much larger clone stands one base away.

The immunoSEQ Assay, a bias-controlled multiplex PCR, was used to amplify TCRbeta CDR3 regions from genomic DNA. For the original study's pipeline: The number of nucleated cells in each sample was estimated by amplification of reference gene primers within the assay. To quantify the absolute abundance of each unique TCRbeta CDR3 rearrangement, sequence reads were collapsed and filtered. For each sample, productive Simpson clonality was calculated as the square root of Simpson's diversity index across productive rearrangements. Sourced from immuneACCESS, this table was stored by TCRdb with only in-frame sequences that have V and J called. A share of the clones is absent; for the studies checked, an unresolved V gene accounts for under half, and the remainder has no known explanation. That table furnishes V, J and clone size, whereas the DNA furnished D and trimming. The sample yields some 300,000 clones; about 90% were counted once. Of the sample, about 9.4% falls within the top ten clones.

The cysteine opens and the phenylalanine closes a CDR3 of 15 amino acids. Just the 45-base CDR3 DNA is kept, in frame starting at base 1. V ends up 2 bases short and J 3 bases short, with an unmatched junction base count of 8. CDR1 and CDR2 are drawn from the germline V gene: SQVTM, ANQGSEA. Participants in the prospective study were aged about 18 to 90 years, lived in about two dozen United States geographic areas, and enrolled through a virtual design. Cohort assignment in the prospective study relied on participant-reported clinical history from a screening survey and a study questionnaire. For ImmuneRACE Cohort 3, a participant was defined as recovered based on two consecutive negative NP/OP PCR tests, clearance by a healthcare professional, or resolution of symptoms. Mobile phlebotomists in the prospective study collected whole blood, serum and a nasopharyngeal or oropharyngeal swab from every participant. Over a roughly 2-month period, participants in the prospective study had the option of providing additional blood draws and questionnaires. Prospective study blood samples were shipped either frozen or at room temperature before DNA extraction.

Rearrangement joined TRBV29-1 to TRBJ2-3, and 7 junctional nucleotides match TRBD2. This receptor was obtained from a young woman who had recovered from COVID-19. The sample comprised PBMCs or T cells enriched from blood (not recorded which). The CDR3 region has the sequence CSVEPVVSGTDTQYF. In nucleotide form, the sequence is TGCAGCGTTGAACCGGTGGTTAGCGGGACAGATACGCAGTATTTT.